This T cell receptor (beta chain) was captured in a study of cytomegalovirus exposure and HLA in healthy donors (TCRdb year 2017). Regarding the study in general: According to an earlier analysis of 450 to 650 of the donors, some 180 million T cells yielded 117 million unique TCR beta sequences and around 280 Gb of sequence data. About 300 gigabases of sequencing data and roughly 80 million unique TCR sequences made up an early release that covered under 750 HLA-typed donors. The genetic ancestry cluster associated with self-reported Caucasian donors included approximately 85% of the roughly 400 genotyped donors. The study was designed to test whether signatures of past pathogen exposure could be identified by cataloging public T cell receptors. The study profiled the T cell repertoires of approximately 700 subjects by immunosequencing and related them to cytomegalovirus serostatus. A separate validation cohort of roughly 130 different subjects was used in addition to the approximately 640-subject first cohort. High-throughput TCR immunosequencing, statistical association of individual TCRs with disease status, and machine learning were combined to predict cytomegalovirus infection status. A later analysis re-analyzed previously published TCR beta repertoires from roughly 690 donors and added high-resolution HLA genotyping to study TCR occurrence patterns. In the later analysis, no new phenotypic data were used to find candidate immune exposures; instead, reliance was placed on TCR beta sequences and their occurrence across donors. In an earlier analysis of 500 to 650 of the donors, high-throughput TCR beta sequencing was used to judge whether each TCR beta V gene segment behaved as functional or pseudogenic. Donor age, sex, ethnicity and CMV serostatus were compiled alongside the repertoire data. A later genetic analysis used genome-wide SNP genotypes for about 65% of the roughly 670 donors, treating that subset as a discovery cohort. All discovery cohort repertoires had been generated on a single sequencing platform. Both class I and class II loci were covered by HLA typing, at four-digit resolution. Typing coverage varied by locus: about 620-630 donors for A, B, C, DRB1 and DQB1; approximately 500 for DQA1; some 610 for DPA1; around 450 for DPB1. Five DR-DQ haplotypes were treated as single units for association and clustering because of strong linkage in the cohort. On average, about 240,000 unique TCR beta nucleotide sequences were sequenced per donor among about 400 genotyped donors of the cohort, with around 19% of those sequences being non-productive. Broad study findings and their caveats: Because counts were too low, about 18 rarely observed V segments, including chromosome 9 orphons, were left out of the earlier analysis of 587 of the donors. Correlated functional status among segregating V segments might be attributable to linkage disequilibrium, but an unknown experimental factor could not be ruled out. V-gene and J-gene trimming of TCR beta chains was associated with a missense DCLRE1C variant in a later genetic analysis, and the association was replicated in an independent cohort. Across donors, most TCR sequences were observed very rarely, whereas some public TCRs were present in many individuals. Compared with the roughly 600-donor mean, donors in an Asian-associated ancestry cluster had fewer N-insertions in productive TCRs, according to a later genetic analysis. Because HLA typing was unavailable for some donors at each locus, only the typed subset was used in association tests. Specific HLA alleles were associated with around 18,000 TCR beta sequences at a false discovery rate of 0.05 in a later analysis. For the cohort, immune exposure information was limited to CMV serostatus. Because the 87-base-pair reads could not distinguish some IMGT-functional V segments, including TRBV6-2 and TRBV6-3, those segments were excluded. A later analysis reported that several top co-occurrence clusters appeared linked to parvovirus B19, influenza, CMV and Epstein-Barr virus. According to a later analysis, TCR association rates differed among HLA loci, with DRB1 alleles showing the most associated TCRs and HLA-C alleles showing the fewest. In the study, about 150 TCR beta chains were listed as associated with cytomegalovirus. Assigning TCR associations to individual alleles was difficult when HLA alleles, especially DR and DQ, strongly co-occurred. The cohort was sequenced for TCR beta chains only, and without alpha or paired-chain data the features that could be detected were limited. The sequencing pipeline was judged likely to have produced a cluster of highly shared sequence variants as a technical artifact. The authors suggested that the approach could potentially be generalized to other disease states and immunological phenotypes. According to a later analysis, most CMV-associated TCR beta chains appeared to be HLA-restricted, and the HLA associations seemed to be driven largely by CMV exposure. A few of the identified cytomegalovirus-associated TCR beta chains were confirmed in vitro to be specific for cytomegalovirus antigens. A further reported finding was that TCR beta sequences accurately predicted the HLA-A and HLA-B alleles for most subjects in the first cohort. In both the original and validation cohorts, the classifier was reported to diagnose cytomegalovirus status with high specificity and sensitivity. Compared with equally common non-associated chains, HLA-associated TCR beta chains in a later analysis were more clonally expanded and had lower generation probabilities. Sequencing depth was assumed to be roughly uniform across donors in the presence/absence analyses, though that assumption may not hold. Broadly in line with IMGT annotations, most TCR beta V segments showed up in productive rearrangements about 87% or about 30% of the time in an earlier analysis of several hundred of the donors.

Trimming takes 0 bases from V and 0 bases from J, and the germline ends sit 6 bases apart. Spanning cysteine to phenylalanine, the CDR3 consists of 14 amino acids. Left in the record is the CDR3 DNA by itself, 42 bases read in frame from the first base. CDR1 and CDR2 were assigned from the germline V gene as SGHDN and FVKESK. As regards this clone: The antigen it binds to is not known. One base away there is no much larger clone; base qualities are not given.

Library preparation used the immunoSEQ multiplex PCR assay. The multiplex PCR relied on a mix of 60 forward primers for TCR Vbeta segments and 13 reverse primers for TCR Jbeta segments. A multiplex PCR assay on genomic DNA amplified the CDR3 region of rearranged TCR beta genes. Amplified TCR beta libraries were sequenced as 87-base-pair reads on the Illumina HiSeq System. On the authors' methods: A later analysis counted about 80 million unique TCR beta chains across the 670 or so repertoires, and roughly 11 million of these chains were shared by at least two donors. A nearest-neighbor algorithm error-corrected the raw reads and collapsed the reads into unique sequences, merging closely related sequences to remove PCR and sequencing errors. To assign V, D and J gene segments, CDR3 sequences were aligned to IMGT reference sequences. For a sequence to be retained, at least a six-nucleotide match to both a V gene segment and a J gene segment was required. A rearrangement counted as productive if the CDR3 had no stop codons and remained in frame with V and J, and every other rearrangement counted as non-productive. CDR3 was defined according to IMGT convention as the region running from the second conserved V-encoded cysteine to the conserved J-encoded phenylalanine. The earlier analysis of some 600 of the donors excluded sequences that lacked an unambiguous match to a single V gene segment. An earlier analysis of several hundred of the donors classified V segments as functional when productive rearrangements were above 56.7% and as segregating when the standard deviation between donors was above 5%. A statistical classification framework was built to diagnose cytomegalovirus status from the catalog of TCR beta chain sequences. V and J gene assignment, in a later analysis, came from comparing TCR nucleotide sequences with IMGT/GENE-DB human TR gene sequences. Using the TCRdist pipeline, a later analysis assigned CDR3 sequences along with most-parsimonious VDJ recombination scenarios. In a later analysis, each TCR beta chain was defined by its CDR3 amino acid sequence together with its V-gene family, and reads without a unique V-gene family were excluded. In a later analysis, fewer than 650 highly shared, low-generation-probability nucleotide sequences were removed to address suspected cross-contamination and a sequencing artifact. A later analysis calculated a clonal expansion index for each public chain from normalized within-repertoire ranks of inferred template counts. Generation probabilities in a later analysis came from a VDJ recombination model fitted to out-of-frame rearrangements, and those results were checked against IGoR. In a later analysis, TCR-TCR, TCR-HLA and TCR-CMV co-occurrence was scored with hypergeometric tests, and a repertoire-size bias correction was applied to TCR pairs. To estimate false discovery rates, a later analysis permuted the HLA or CMV assignments 20 times. A later analysis grouped co-occurring TCRs with DBSCAN, adding TCRdist sequence similarity when clustering within HLA-allele-positive subsets. Repertoires with fewer than 30,000 or more than 120,000 public chains were left out of co-occurrence clustering, as were about 5 repertoires with anomalous nucleotide sharing. TCRdb took over this immuneACCESS table, retaining in-frame rearrangements with V and J assigned. Such tables are incomplete; in checked studies, under half of the missing clones stem from an unresolved V gene, and the remainder is unexplained. V and J calls and clone size are given by that table; D and trimming were obtained from the DNA. For this sample there are about 120,000 clones; around 66% appear just once. The ten largest clones take up approximately 1.4% of the sample.

The cohort was made up of 650 to 700 healthy bone marrow donors. All cohort members were sampled while nominally healthy, although unrecorded immune exposures were likely present. The donor tested CMV seronegative, placing the donor among the 350 to 400 seronegative members of the cohort. Every donor gave a peripheral blood sample, and the peripheral blood mononuclear cells from that sample were used for TCR beta sequencing. The Qiagen DNeasy Blood Extraction Kit was used to extract genomic DNA from the blood cell samples. Sequencing used PBMCs. This TCR was sampled from a man aged 18 to 35 in good health and CMV-seronegative. Here the chain combines TRBV14 and TRBJ2-7, with no confidently assigned D gene. The CDR3 corresponds to CASSQDVVSYEQYF. Here is the DNA: TGTGCCAGCAGCCAAGACGTCGTCTCCTACGAGCAGTACTTC.